The 30 T cell receptor beta chains below come from one sample, sequenced in a study of cytomegalovirus exposure and HLA in healthy donors. The PCR had 60 Vbeta and 13 Jbeta primers. Sequencing was performed with immunoSEQ multiplex PCR; in TCRdb, only in-frame clones are kept and a portion is missing. The table includes some 67,000 clones, 75% detected once. Sequencing used PBMCs. The source of these receptors is a man between 60 and 75 years old in good health and CMV-seropositive.

The rearrangement joins TRBV7-2 to TRBJ1-1; D possibly corresponds to TRBD1 (5 bases). V was trimmed by 5 bases and J by 4 bases, leaving 17 bases between them. The germline CDR1 and CDR2 sequences are SGHTA and FQGNSA. The CDR3 length is 15 residues. The CDR3: CASSGAQGGFTEAFF. The DNA for the CDR3 is TGTGCCAGCAGCGGGGCCCAGGGAGGATTCACTGAAGCTTTCTTT.

This clone turned up a few times. The genes are TRBV6-5 and TRBJ1-2, with D unclear. The CDR3 spans 15 residues. Trimming removed 0 bases from V and 0 bases from J, with 8 bases in between. Germline assignment: CDR1 MNHEY and CDR2 SVGAGI. The CDR3 region has the DNA TGTGCCAGCAGTTACTCCCGGACTTCTAACTATGGCTACACCTTC. It encodes CASSYSRTSNYGYTF.

This chain connects TRBV2 to TRBJ1-1, with no clear D. Germline V gene data show CDR1 as SNHLY and CDR2 as FYNNEI. The V gene lost 7 bases and the J gene lost 5 bases, with 17 bases spanning the gap. The CDR3 has 14 amino acids. The CDR3 DNA reads TGTGCCAGCACCACGGTGGGCCCTGGGACTGAAGCTTTCTTT. This translates into CASTTVGPGTEAFF.

V gene TRBV6-5 combines with J gene TRBJ2-2, with 7 bases matching TRBD2. The CDR3 runs to 15 residues. V lost 6 bases and J lost 1; bases outside the gene matches: 5. Germline V gene data show CDR1 as MNHEY and CDR2 as SVGAGI. The CDR3 region is CASRGGYKNTGELFF. DNA for the CDR3: TGTGCCAGCAGGGGGGGGTACAAGAACACCGGGGAGCTGTTTTTT.

For the CDR3, the DNA is TGTGCCAGCAGACTACGAAATGAGCAGTTCTTC. Amino acids: CASRLRNEQFF. This sequence joins TRBV27 and TRBJ2-1; D call uncertain. Looked up from germline, CDR1 is MNHEY and CDR2 is SMNVEV (reference sequence). The germline V and J ends were trimmed by 6 bases and 7 bases, with 7 bases remaining between them. There are 11 residues in the CDR3.

The V call is TRBV11-2, the J call TRBJ2-3; 10 bases agree with TRBD2. Germline CDR1 reads SGHAT; CDR2 reads FQNNGV. This CDR3 has 15 amino acids. Trimming took 3 bases from V and 4 from J; bases not matched to a gene: 4. The CDR3 is CASSLGSGGADTQYF. As DNA, the CDR3 is TGTGCCAGCAGCTTGGGCAGCGGGGGGGCAGATACGCAGTATTTT.

A few counts support this clone. This chain uses TRBV5-8 with TRBJ2-5, with 16 bases that match TRBD2. Trimming removed 6 bases from V and 2 bases from J; junction bases left unmatched: 10. CDR1 is SGHTS, CDR2 YDEGEE, per germline. The CDR3 sequence is 18 residues long. Here the CDR3 DNA reads TGTGCCAGCAACCCCGGGACTAGCGGGAGGGCCGCGCAAGAGACCCAGTACTTC. It codes for CASNPGTSGRAAQETQYF.

The V call is TRBV7-9, the J call TRBJ2-1; a weak D match, TRBD1 (6 bases). Germline CDR1 and CDR2: SEHNR and FQNEAQ (reference sequence). Trimming left V 3 bases short and J 1 base short, with 19 bases between. The CDR3 runs 18 residues. CDR3 nucleotides: TGTGCCAGCAGCTTCCCGACCGGGGACACCTATTCCTACAATGAGCAGTTCTTC. It specifies CASSFPTGDTYSYNEQFF.

The chain links TRBV11-1 to TRBJ2-1; TRBD2 matches 10 bases. Looked up from germline, CDR1 is SGHAT and CDR2 is FQDESV (reference sequence). There are 17 residues in the CDR3. The trim removed 2 bases at V and 8 bases at J, leaving 12 bases unmatched. DNA for the CDR3: TGTGCCAGCAGCTTACAAGGGACGACTAGCGGGCGCGATGAGCAGTTCTTC. This codes for CASSLQGTTSGRDEQFF.

This clone has a single count. CDR3 loop: CASGAAYGYTF. The DNA of the CDR3 is TGTGCCAGCGGGGCGGCCTATGGCTACACCTTC. The chain employs TRBV7-9 and TRBJ1-2; possible D gene TRBD1, 5 bases. V dropped 8 bases and J dropped 4 bases, with 8 bases sitting between them. This CDR3 is built from 11 residues. Germline CDR1 reads SEHNR; CDR2 reads FQNEAQ (reference sequence). Full variable domain (remainder filled in from reference TRBV7-9 and TRBJ1-2): DTGVSQNPRHKITKRGQNVTFRCDPISEHNRLYWYRQTLGQGPEFLTYFQNEAQLEKSRLLSDRFSAERPKGSFSTLEIQRTEQGDSAMYLCASGAAYGYTFGSGTRLTVV.

This clone was seen only a few times. The chain combines TRBV11-2 with TRBJ2-7; possible D gene TRBD2, 5 bases. The CDR3 extends over 15 amino acids. CDR1 is SGHAT and CDR2 is FQNNGV in the germline V gene. Trimming left V 0 bases short and J 3 bases short, with 12 bases between. The CDR3 region is CASSLDPGMSYEQYF. For the CDR3, the DNA is TGTGCCAGCAGCTTAGATCCGGGGATGAGCTACGAGCAGTACTTC.

This clone has only a few counts. The chain links TRBV5-1 to TRBJ2-1, with a tentative D call TRBD1 (6 bases). This CDR3 is 13 amino acids long. V lost 7 bases and J 4 bases, leaving 12 bases between the germline ends. CDR1 is SGHRS, CDR2 YFSETQ, per germline. CDR3 DNA sequence: TGCGCCAGCGGCCAACAGGGTTACAATGAGCAGTTCTTC. Translation: CASGQQGYNEQFF.

This clone was observed a few times. At one end the junction does not follow the germline gene, possibly because of a read error. The chain is built from TRBV7-9 and TRBJ2-2; TRBD2 agrees at 11 bases. CDR1 SEHNR and CDR2 FQNEAQ come from the germline V gene (reference sequence). CDR3 length: 18 amino acids. This CDR3 is CSSSLTQTSGTNTGELFF. The CDR3 DNA reads TGTTCCAGCAGCTTGACGCAGACTAGCGGGACGAACACCGGGGAGCTGTTTTTT.

V and J are TRBV6-5 and TRBJ1-2, with TRBD1 matching 11 bases. Unmatched junction bases numbered 3, after V lost 4 bases and J lost 2 bases. The length of the CDR3 is 15 residues. Germline lookup yields CDR1 MNHEY and CDR2 SVGAGI. The CDR3: CASSSDRGPNYGYTF. The CDR3 coding sequence is TGTGCCAGCAGTTCGGACAGGGGGCCCAACTATGGCTACACCTTC.

The chain combines TRBV5-4 with TRBJ2-1; 10 bases align to TRBD2. The V segment lost 2 bases and the J segment 8 bases; nucleotides outside the gene matches: 4. CDR3 length: 14 amino acids. Germline V gene data show CDR1 as SGHNT and CDR2 as YYREEE (reference sequence). The CDR3 coding sequence is TGTGCCAGCAGCTTAGCGGGGGGGAGAGATGAGCAGTTCTTC. It specifies CASSLAGGRDEQFF.

V and J are TRBV28 and TRBJ1-2; D is undetermined. The germline V gene encodes CDR1 MDHEN and CDR2 SYDVKM. The CDR3 sequence is 14 residues long. The V gene lost 6 bases and the J gene lost 0 bases, with 11 bases spanning the gap. The DNA of the CDR3 is TGTGCCAGCAGGGACCGGGATGCTAACTATGGCTACACCTTC. As protein: CASRDRDANYGYTF.

The V and J genes are TRBV5-6 and TRBJ2-5; 9 nucleotides agree with TRBD2. CDR3 size: 14 residues. The V and J ends lost 4 bases and 5 bases, in that order; junction bases with no gene match: 6. The germline V gene has CDR1 SGHDT and CDR2 YYEEEE. CDR3 DNA sequence: TGTGCCAGCAGCACGGGACTAGCTTTGGAGACCCAGTACTTC. This encodes CASSTGLALETQYF.

The chain links TRBV29-1 to TRBJ2-7, with TRBD1 matching over 7 bases. The length of the CDR3 is 14 residues. With 0 bases clipped from V and 1 base from J, the junction kept 3 bases outside the gene matches. The germline V gene encodes CDR1 SQVTM and CDR2 ANQGSEA. CDR3 bases: TGCAGCGTTGAAGATCAGGGGGAATCCTACGAGCAGTACTTC. This codes for CSVEDQGESYEQYF.

V usage is TRBV6-5 and J usage is TRBJ1-2, with a tentative D call TRBD1 (5 bases). Between the trimmed V and J ends, which lost 5 bases and 1 base, there was a span of 11 bases. Per the germline V gene, CDR1 is MNHEY and CDR2 is SVGAGI. The CDR3 has 14 amino acids. CDR3 loop: CASSRTPSNYGYTF. DNA for the CDR3: TGTGCCAGCAGTCGGACACCCAGTAACTATGGCTACACCTTC.

The chain joins TRBV7-6 to TRBJ2-5, with 13 bases that match TRBD2. In germline, CDR1 is SGHVS, CDR2 FNYEAQ. This CDR3 comprises 19 residues. The trim removed 5 bases at V and 5 bases at J, leaving 17 bases unmatched. The CDR3 sequence is CASSVLGGTSGARGETQYF. Written as DNA, the CDR3 is TGTGCCAGCAGCGTCTTAGGGGGGACTAGCGGGGCCCGGGGGGAGACCCAGTACTTC.

The chain is built from TRBV7-9 and TRBJ2-7; 9 bases map to TRBD1. V lost 5 bases to trimming and J lost 5 bases; unmatched junction nucleotides: 7. This CDR3 is 14 amino acids long. Germline V gene lookup returns CDR1 SEHNR and CDR2 FQNEAQ (reference sequence). The CDR3 sequence is CASSPQGAADEQYF. CDR3 bases: TGTGCCAGCAGCCCACAGGGGGCTGCTGACGAGCAGTACTTC.

In regard to this clone: Sequence at one end of the junction differs from germline and may be a read error. CDR3: CSSSLALGQGLNEQFF. Written as DNA, the CDR3 is TGTTCCAGCAGCTTAGCCCTTGGACAGGGCCTAAATGAGCAGTTCTTC. This sequence joins TRBV7-9 and TRBJ2-1; 8 positions match TRBD1. Germline V gene sequence: CDR1 SEHNR, CDR2 FQNEAQ (reference sequence). This CDR3 is built from 16 residues.

The V call is TRBV7-8, the J call TRBJ2-2, with a possible D match to TRBD1 (6 bases). The CDR3 runs to 17 residues. Germline V gene sequence: CDR1 SGHVS, CDR2 FQNEAQ. The V end lost 3 bases, the J end lost 3 bases, and 17 bases lay between the germline ends. For the CDR3, the DNA is TGTGCCAGCAGCTTCTTTATAAGGGGGTTCCACACCGGGGAGCTGTTTTTT. Translated: CASSFFIRGFHTGELFF.

This chain uses TRBV11-2 with TRBJ2-5; TRBD1 matches 7 bases. Trimming cost V 4 bases and J 2 bases; bases outside gene matches: 1. The germline CDR1 and CDR2 sequences are SGHAT and FQNNGV. The CDR3 contains 13 residues. CDR3 coding DNA: TGTGCCAGCAGCTGGGGACAGCAAGAGACCCAGTACTTC. Translated, it gives CASSWGQQETQYF.

V and J are TRBV18 and TRBJ2-7, with no clear D. CDR1 and CDR2 from the germline V gene are KGHSH and LQKENI. The CDR3 is 13 amino acids. The germline V and J ends were trimmed by 3 bases and 1 base, with 7 bases remaining between them. The CDR3 coding sequence is TGTGCCAGCTCACCGGGCATTTCCTACGAGCAGTACTTC. It yields the protein CASSPGISYEQYF.

The V gene is TRBV13, the J gene TRBJ2-1; no firm D call. Germline loops: CDR1 PRHDT, CDR2 FYEKMQ (reference sequence). Trimming took 3 bases from V and 0 from J, leaving 6 bases between them. This CDR3 is 14 amino acids long. The CDR3 loop is CASSFGGSYNEQFF. The CDR3 DNA sequence: TGTGCCAGCAGCTTCGGTGGCTCCTACAATGAGCAGTTCTTC.

The chain is built from TRBV6-6 and TRBJ2-3; possibly TRBD2 for D (7 bases). V lost 5 bases to trimming and J lost 6 bases, with 15 bases between them. This CDR3 is 14 amino acids long. Germline CDR1 and CDR2: MNHNY and SVGAGI (reference sequence). CDR3 coding DNA: TGTGCCAGCAGTCCCCTCGGCGGGGGCGATACGCAGTATTTT. Translating gives CASSPLGGGDTQYF.

This chain joins TRBV11-3 and TRBJ1-2, with D hard to call. V lost 2 bases and J lost 2, with 12 bases in between. The CDR3 length is 15 residues. Germline CDR1 is SGHNT and CDR2 is YENEEA. CDR3 sequence reads: CASSLSGQANYGYTF. The CDR3, as DNA: TGTGCCAGCAGCTTATCTGGGCAGGCGAACTATGGCTACACCTTC.

The V and J genes are TRBV7-9 and TRBJ2-7, with a tentative D call TRBD2 (5 bases). V was shortened by 5 bases and J by 3 bases, with 17 bases between the two germline ends. The germline V gene encodes CDR1 SEHNR and CDR2 FQNEAQ (reference sequence). This CDR3 is built from 15 residues. CDR3 DNA: TGTGCCAGCAGCAGTCCGACCGGGAACTACTACGAGCAGTACTTC. Translation: CASSSPTGNYYEQYF.

The chain recombines TRBV7-2 with TRBJ2-2, with a weak D call TRBD2 (6 bases). The ends were cut back, 5 bases at V and 2 bases at J, with 9 bases in the middle. The germline gives CDR1 SGHTA, CDR2 FQGNSA. The CDR3 is made up of 14 amino acids. CDR3 DNA: TGTGCCAGCAGCGACGGGACTAACACCGGGGAGCTGTTTTTT. This codes for CASSDGTNTGELFF.